A selection of T cell receptor beta chains follows, all from one sample in a study of circulating and synovial CD4+ cells in juvenile arthritis. Profiling relied on immunoSEQ multiplex PCR, and the TCRdb table lists in-frame clones only, not all of them. Here the sample spans about 34,000 clones, nearly 97% being singletons. The sequencing input was CD4+ T cells from blood. The receptors derive from a human donor with juvenile idiopathic arthritis. The CDR3 runs from the conserved cysteine through the conserved F or W.

>TRBV6-6|TRBJ2-2
CASRWTGLTGELFF
>TRBV28|TRBJ1-5
CASSLPSGNNQPQHF
>TRBV12-5|TRBJ2-1
CASGLATGPTGRNEQFF
>TRBV5-4|TRBJ2-5
CASSLYSLGWVAETQYF
>TRBV6-6|TRBJ1-1
CASSYRQEGEASF
>TRBV30|TRBJ2-7
CAWMPLAGVGEQYF
>TRBV25-1|TRBJ2-1
CASSLSGGGADEQFF
>TRBV2|TRBJ1-1
CASREEGVGTEAFF
>TRBV10-3|TRBJ2-5
CAISGRGQETQYF
>TRBV4-2|TRBJ1-1
CASSQDLNTEAFF
>TRBV2|TRBJ2-1
CASSEGGGSRNEQFF
>TRBV7-9|TRBJ1-6
CASSLSRQGNSPLHF
>TRBV5-6|TRBJ2-1
CASSLRGINEQFF
>TRBV4-3|TRBJ2-4
CASSQTTWGGDVAKNIQYF
>TRBV27|TRBJ1-4
CASSLRDRGNEKLFF
>TRBV18|TRBJ1-6
CASSPPSGENSPLHF
>TRBV19|TRBJ1-5
CASSPGTGEYSNQPQHF
>TRBV28|TRBJ2-7
CASSSSGTGIYEQYF
>TRBV7-2|TRBJ2-5
CASSSRSTSGQETQYF
>TRBV29-1|TRBJ2-7
CSVTLGLAQPYEQYF
>TRBV5-4|TRBJ1-1
CASSHARTGRTEAFF
>TRBV4-1|TRBJ2-4
CASSNPQIAKNIQYF
>TRBV6-1|TRBJ2-1
CASSEAIQSSYNEQFF
>TRBV5-4|TRBJ1-1
CASSSLGQGALRGTEAFF
>TRBV6-5|TRBJ1-3
CASSFRQGNKGNTIYF
>TRBV18|TRBJ2-7
CASSPPSPSGGYEQYF
>TRBV7-9|TRBJ2-3
CASSPLTGLAADTQYF
>TRBV29-1|TRBJ2-1
CSVARDSSGRTNEQFF
>TRBV5-1|TRBJ2-2
CASSLETPFTGELFF
>TRBV28|TRBJ1-2
CASSPPRLGYTF
>TRBV30|TRBJ2-1
CAWSAPDNEQFF
>TRBV30|TRBJ2-5
CAWGTPSGRGETQYF
>TRBV5-8|TRBJ1-2
CASSFGIGYTF
>TRBV19|TRBJ2-3
CASSTTGLFSDTQYF
>TRBV19|TRBJ2-5
CASSPRGAGAETQYF
>TRBV5-1|TRBJ2-1
CASSLVTSGRAEQFF
>TRBV5-1|TRBJ2-1
CASSLNLAYNEQFF
>TRBV19|TRBJ2-4
CASSTPREEAKNIQYF
>TRBV7-9|TRBJ1-4
CASSLAVGGPTNEKLFF
>TRBV27|TRBJ2-5
CASSLNARLAGGQETQYF
>TRBV2|TRBJ2-1
CASRRRDRQFF
>TRBV5-1|TRBJ1-2
CASSSGQGGNYGYTF
>TRBV11-2|TRBJ1-2
CASSLGAYRGGYTF
>TRBV13|TRBJ2-7
CASRRRDRVNNEQYF
>TRBV7-2|TRBJ2-2
CASSARANTGELFF
>TRBV19|TRBJ1-2
CASTPGTGVIYGYTF